This TCR beta chain derives from a study of blood T cell repertoires in COVID-19. For the study at large: Donors in the United States, Italy and Spain gave samples during acute or convalescent COVID-19. PBMCs, B-cell-depleted T cells, or T cells were the source of the cDNA or gDNA that made up the material.

Source study methods: The assay estimated nucleated cells by amplifying reference gene primers. The method was immunoSEQ multiplex PCR; TCRdb's version includes in-frame clones alone and lacks a portion of them. The V and J calls and clone size are taken from that table; D and trimming were inferred from the DNA. The data show under 250,000 clones, approximately 90% seen once. Between the trimmed V and J ends, which lost 0 bases and 5 bases, there was a span of 8 bases. CDR1 is SGHDT, CDR2 YYEEEE, per germline. This CDR3 is built from 13 residues. The sequencing input was peripheral blood. The TCR comes from a man younger than 45 with acute or convalescent COVID-19. The gene calls are TRBV5-6 and TRBJ1-2; unclear D gene. This CDR3 reads CASSLGQLYGYTF. DNA for the CDR3: TGTGCCAGCAGCTTGGGGCAACTATATGGCTACACCTTC.